Included here is one T cell receptor beta chain sequence, with context. Its specificity is unknown. These data are taken from a study of T cell responses to AZD1222 COVID-19 vaccine. Whole-study results and caveats: Unmutated regions of variants are reportedly targeted by nearly half of spike-specific TCRs.

Germline assignment: CDR1 ENHRY and CDR2 SYGVKD. The length of the CDR3 is 13 residues. Trimming pared 7 bases from V and 2 bases from J, leaving 9 bases between. This table comes from immunoSEQ multiplex PCR, and its TCRdb copy is limited to in-frame clones, with some not included. The sample has some 130,000 clones; 80% to 90% are singletons. Here the sequenced sample was peripheral blood, taken 28 days after the second AZD1222 dose. The chain employs TRBV10-3 and TRBJ1-3; a weak D match, TRBD1 (5 bases). The source of this sequence is an adult who received the AZD1222 COVID-19 vaccine. DNA for the CDR3: TGTGCCATCACCGAGACAGCTGGAAACACCATATATTTT. Protein product: CAITETAGNTIYF.